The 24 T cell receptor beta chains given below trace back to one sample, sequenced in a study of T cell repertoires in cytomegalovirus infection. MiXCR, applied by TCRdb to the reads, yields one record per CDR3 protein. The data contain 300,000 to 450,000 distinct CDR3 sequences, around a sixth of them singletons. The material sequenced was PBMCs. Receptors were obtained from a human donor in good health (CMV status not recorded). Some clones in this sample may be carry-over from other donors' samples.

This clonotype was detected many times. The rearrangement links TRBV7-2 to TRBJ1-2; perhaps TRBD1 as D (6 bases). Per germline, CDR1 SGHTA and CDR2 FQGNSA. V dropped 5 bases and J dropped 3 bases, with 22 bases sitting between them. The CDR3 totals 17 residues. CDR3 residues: CASSPVRGARGDYGYTF. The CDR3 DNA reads TGTGCCAGCAGCCCCGTCAGGGGCGCACGTGGCGACTATGGCTACACCTTC.

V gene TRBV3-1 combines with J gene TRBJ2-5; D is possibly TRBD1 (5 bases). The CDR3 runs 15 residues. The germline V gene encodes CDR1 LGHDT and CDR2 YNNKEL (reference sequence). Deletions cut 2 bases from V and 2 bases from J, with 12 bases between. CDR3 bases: TGTGCCAGCAGCCAAAATACAGGTGGACAAGAGACCCAGTACTTC. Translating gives CASSQNTGGQETQYF.

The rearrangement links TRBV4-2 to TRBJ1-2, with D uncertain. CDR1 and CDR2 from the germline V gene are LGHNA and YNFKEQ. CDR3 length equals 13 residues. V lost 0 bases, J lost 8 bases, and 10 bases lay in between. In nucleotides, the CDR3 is TGTGCCAGCAGCCAAGACCCCCCCAGCGGCTACACCTTC. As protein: CASSQDPPSGYTF.

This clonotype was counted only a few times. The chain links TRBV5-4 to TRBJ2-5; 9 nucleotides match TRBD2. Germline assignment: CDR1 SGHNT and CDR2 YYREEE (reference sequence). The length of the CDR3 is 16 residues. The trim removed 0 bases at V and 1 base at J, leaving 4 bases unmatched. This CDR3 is CASSLVLAGTQETQYF. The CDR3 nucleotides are TGTGCCAGCAGCTTGGTTCTAGCGGGGACCCAAGAGACCCAGTACTTC.

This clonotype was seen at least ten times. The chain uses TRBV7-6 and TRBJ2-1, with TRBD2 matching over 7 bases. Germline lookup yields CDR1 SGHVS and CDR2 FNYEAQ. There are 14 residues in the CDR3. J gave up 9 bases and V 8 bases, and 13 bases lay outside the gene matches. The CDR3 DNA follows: TGTGCCAGCGGGGAGCGGGTCCCGGGAGGTGAGCAGTTCTTC. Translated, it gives CASGERVPGGEQFF. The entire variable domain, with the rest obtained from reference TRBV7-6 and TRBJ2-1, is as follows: GAGVSQSPRYKVTKRGQDVALRCDPISGHVSLYWYRQALGQGPEFLTYFNYEAQQDKSGLPNDRFSAERPEGSISTLTIQRTEQRDSAMYRCASGERVPGGEQFFGPGTRLTVL.

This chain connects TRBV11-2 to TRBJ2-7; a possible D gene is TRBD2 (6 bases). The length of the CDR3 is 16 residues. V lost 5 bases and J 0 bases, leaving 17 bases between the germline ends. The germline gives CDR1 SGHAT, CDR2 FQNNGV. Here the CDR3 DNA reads TGTGCCAGCAGCCGCCTCGGAGGGCACGACTCCTACGAGCAGTACTTC. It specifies CASSRLGGHDSYEQYF.

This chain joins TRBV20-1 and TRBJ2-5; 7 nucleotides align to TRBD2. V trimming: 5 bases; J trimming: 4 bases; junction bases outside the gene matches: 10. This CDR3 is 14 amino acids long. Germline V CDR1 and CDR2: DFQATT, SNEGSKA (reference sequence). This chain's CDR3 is CSAPLGRIGETQYF. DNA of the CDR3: TGCAGTGCTCCCCTCGGGAGGATTGGAGAGACCCAGTACTTC.

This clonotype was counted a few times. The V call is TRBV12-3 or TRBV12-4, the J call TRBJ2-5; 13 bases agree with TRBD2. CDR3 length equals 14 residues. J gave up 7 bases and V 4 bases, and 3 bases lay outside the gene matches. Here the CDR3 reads CASSSRLAGGTQYF. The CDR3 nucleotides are TGTGCCAGCAGTTCGAGACTAGCGGGAGGGACCCAGTACTTC.

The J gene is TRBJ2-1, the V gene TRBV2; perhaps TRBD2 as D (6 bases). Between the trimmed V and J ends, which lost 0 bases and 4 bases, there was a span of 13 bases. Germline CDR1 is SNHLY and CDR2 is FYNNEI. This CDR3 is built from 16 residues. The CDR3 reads CASSEAGREGYNEQFF. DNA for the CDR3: TGTGCCAGCAGTGAAGCGGGGCGGGAAGGGTACAATGAGCAGTTCTTC. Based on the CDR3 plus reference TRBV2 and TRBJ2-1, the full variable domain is EPEVTQTPSHQVTQMGQEVILRCVPISNHLYFYWYRQILGQKVEFLVSFYNNEISEKSEIFDDQFSVERPDGSNFTLKIRSTKLEDSAMYFCASSEAGREGYNEQFFGPGTRLTVL.

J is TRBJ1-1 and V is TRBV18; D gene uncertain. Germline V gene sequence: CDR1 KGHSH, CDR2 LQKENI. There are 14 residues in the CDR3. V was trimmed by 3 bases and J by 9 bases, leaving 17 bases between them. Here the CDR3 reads CASSPNSDVGKAFF. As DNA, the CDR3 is TGTGCCAGCTCACCTAACTCGGACGTGGGAAAAGCTTTCTTT.

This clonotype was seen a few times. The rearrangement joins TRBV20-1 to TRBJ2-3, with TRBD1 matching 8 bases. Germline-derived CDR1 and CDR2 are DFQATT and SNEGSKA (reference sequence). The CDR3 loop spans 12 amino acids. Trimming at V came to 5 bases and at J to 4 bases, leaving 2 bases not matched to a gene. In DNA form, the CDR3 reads TGCAGTGCTGGGACAGGAGCAGATACGCAGTATTTT. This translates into CSAGTGADTQYF.

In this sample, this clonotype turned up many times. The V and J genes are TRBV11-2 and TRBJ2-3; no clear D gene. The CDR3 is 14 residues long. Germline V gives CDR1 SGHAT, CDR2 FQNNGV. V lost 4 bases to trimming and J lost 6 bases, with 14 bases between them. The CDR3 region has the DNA TGTGCCAGCAGCTCCTCCGGACCGAGGGATACGCAGTATTTT. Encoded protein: CASSSSGPRDTQYF.

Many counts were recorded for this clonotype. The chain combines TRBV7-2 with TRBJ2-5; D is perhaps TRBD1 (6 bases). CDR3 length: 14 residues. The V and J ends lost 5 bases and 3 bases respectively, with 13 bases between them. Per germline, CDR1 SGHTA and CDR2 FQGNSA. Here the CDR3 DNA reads TGTGCCAGCAGCGGGAAACGGACAGAAGAGACCCAGTACTTC. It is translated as CASSGKRTEETQYF.

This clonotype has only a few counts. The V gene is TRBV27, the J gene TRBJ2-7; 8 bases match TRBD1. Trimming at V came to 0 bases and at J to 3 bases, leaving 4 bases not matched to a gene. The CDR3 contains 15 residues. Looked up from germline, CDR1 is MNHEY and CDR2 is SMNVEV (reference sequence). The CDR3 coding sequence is TGTGCCAGCAGTTTATCGCGGACAGGGCTCTACGAGCAGTACTTC. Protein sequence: CASSLSRTGLYEQYF.

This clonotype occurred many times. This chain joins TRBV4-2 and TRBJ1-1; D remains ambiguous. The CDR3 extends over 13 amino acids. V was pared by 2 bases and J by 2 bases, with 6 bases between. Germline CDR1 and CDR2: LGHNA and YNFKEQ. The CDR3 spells CASSQLANTEAFF. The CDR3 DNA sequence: TGTGCCAGCAGCCAATTAGCTAACACTGAAGCTTTCTTT.

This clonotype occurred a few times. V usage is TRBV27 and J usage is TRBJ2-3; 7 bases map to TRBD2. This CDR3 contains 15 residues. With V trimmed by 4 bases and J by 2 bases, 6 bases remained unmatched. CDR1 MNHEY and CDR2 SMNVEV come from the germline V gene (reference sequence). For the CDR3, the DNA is TGTGCCAGCAGTTGGGCTAGCGGACCCACAGATACGCAGTATTTT. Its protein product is CASSWASGPTDTQYF.

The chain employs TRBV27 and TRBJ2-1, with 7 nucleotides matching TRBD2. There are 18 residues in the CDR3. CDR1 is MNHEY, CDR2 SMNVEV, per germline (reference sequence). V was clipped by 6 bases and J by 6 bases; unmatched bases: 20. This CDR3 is CASRPSGGSSVLGNEQFF. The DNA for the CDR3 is TGTGCCAGCAGACCCTCAGGCGGGAGTTCAGTTTTAGGCAATGAGCAGTTCTTC.

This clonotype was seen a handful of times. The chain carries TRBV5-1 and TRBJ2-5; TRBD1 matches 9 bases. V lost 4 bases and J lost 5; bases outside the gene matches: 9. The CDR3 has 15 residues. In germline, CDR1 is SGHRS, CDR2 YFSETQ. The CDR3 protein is CASSEGTGRSETQYF. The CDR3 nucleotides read TGCGCCAGCAGCGAAGGGACAGGGAGATCGGAGACCCAGTACTTC.

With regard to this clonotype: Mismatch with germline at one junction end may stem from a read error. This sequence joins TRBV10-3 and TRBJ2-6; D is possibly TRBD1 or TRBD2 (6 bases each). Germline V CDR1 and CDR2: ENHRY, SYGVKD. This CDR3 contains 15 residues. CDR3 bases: TGTGCCATCAATCCAGGGGACTCTGGTGCCAACGTCCTGACTTTC. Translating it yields CAINPGDSGANVLTF.

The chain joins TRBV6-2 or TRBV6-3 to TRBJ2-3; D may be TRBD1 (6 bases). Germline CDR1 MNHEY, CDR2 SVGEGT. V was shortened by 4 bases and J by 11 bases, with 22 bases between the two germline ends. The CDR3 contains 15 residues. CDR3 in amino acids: CASSFPGTHDARQYF. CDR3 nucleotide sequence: TGTGCCAGCAGTTTCCCCGGGACACACGACGCGAGGCAGTATTTT.

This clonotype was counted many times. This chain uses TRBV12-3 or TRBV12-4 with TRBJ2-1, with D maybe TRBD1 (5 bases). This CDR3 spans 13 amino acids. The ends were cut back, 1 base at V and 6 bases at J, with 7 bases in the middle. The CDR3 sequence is CASSLEGVNEQFF. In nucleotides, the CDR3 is TGTGCCAGCAGTTTAGAAGGGGTCAATGAGCAGTTCTTC.

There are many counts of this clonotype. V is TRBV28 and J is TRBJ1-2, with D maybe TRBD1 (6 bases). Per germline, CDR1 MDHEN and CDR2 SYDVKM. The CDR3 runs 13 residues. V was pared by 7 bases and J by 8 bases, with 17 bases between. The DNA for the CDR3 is TGTGCCAGCAAAAAGCCTAGGGGGTTCGGCTACACCTTC. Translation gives CASKKPRGFGYTF.

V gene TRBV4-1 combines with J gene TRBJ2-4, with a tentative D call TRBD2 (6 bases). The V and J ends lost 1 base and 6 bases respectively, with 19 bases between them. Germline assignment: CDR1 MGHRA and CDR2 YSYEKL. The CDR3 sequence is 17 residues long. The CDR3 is CASSQVGLESAGNIQYF. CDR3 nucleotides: TGCGCCAGCAGCCAAGTCGGGTTGGAGTCAGCGGGAAACATTCAGTACTTC.

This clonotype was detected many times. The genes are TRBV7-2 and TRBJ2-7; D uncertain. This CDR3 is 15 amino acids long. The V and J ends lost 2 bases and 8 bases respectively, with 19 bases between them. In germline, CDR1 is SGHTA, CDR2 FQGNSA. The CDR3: CASSLTGQVPGQQYF. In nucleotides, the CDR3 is TGTGCCAGCAGCTTAACGGGTCAGGTCCCCGGGCAGCAGTACTTC.